The source of this TCR beta chain is a study of blood T cell repertoires in COVID-19. Deletions cut 3 bases from V and 0 bases from J, with 11 bases between. The germline V gene has CDR1 MNHEY and CDR2 SMNVEV (reference sequence). This CDR3 is 15 amino acids long. Original processing notes: Amplification with reference gene primers provided the estimates of nucleated cell counts. Repertoires were generated with immunoSEQ multiplex PCR, while TCRdb's copy carries only in-frame clones and drops some. The V and J calls and the clone size are those of that table, but D and trimming were determined from the DNA. The repertoire holds 200,000 to 300,000 clones, around nine tenths seen once, with around 4% in the top ten.

This chain connects TRBV27 to TRBJ2-5; D may be TRBD1 (5 bases). The material sequenced was PBMCs or T cells enriched from blood (not recorded which). The receptor was derived from a woman aged 25 to 39 who had recovered from COVID-19. The CDR3 DNA reads TGTGCCAGCAGTTTTCAGTACAGGTACCAAGAGACCCAGTACTTC. It yields the protein CASSFQYRYQETQYF.